Sequencing of this T cell receptor beta chain was carried out in a study of blood T cell repertoires in COVID-19. This CDR3 comprises 15 residues. The V gene's germline CDR1 is SNHLY and CDR2 FYNNEI. With V trimmed by 4 bases and J by 2 bases, 7 bases remained unmatched. Data came from immunoSEQ multiplex PCR; TCRdb stores just in-frame clones and leaves some out. The table includes about 240,000 clones, around 85% detected once. Sample: PBMCs or T cells enriched from blood (not recorded which). This receptor was identified in a woman aged 40 to 55 with acute COVID-19. The V and J genes are TRBV2 and TRBJ1-1; TRBD1 matches at 7 bases. CDR3 DNA sequence: TGTGCCAGCAGTGCAACCGGGACAGAAAACACTGAAGCTTTCTTT. It is translated as CASSATGTENTEAFF.